Listed here are 29 T cell receptor beta chains from one sample, sequenced in a study of vaccination and CD4 T cells after COVID-19. Time point noted: late sampling 161 to 241 days after vaccination in three convalescent patients. Treatment given: roughly nine-day PBMC culture with coronavirus spike peptide pools or control peptides (ViraFEST assay). Cultured CD4+ T cell DNA underwent sequencing with the Oncomine TCR Beta short-read assay. TCRdb called the PCR reads again in MiXCR, with one record for every CDR3 protein. The sample shows about 20,000 distinct CDR3 sequences, less than 40% of them seen only once. Their antigen targets remain unknown. This material consisted of CD4+ T cells from blood, cultured in vitro, taken about 7 months after SARS-CoV-2 vaccination. All receptors derive from a human donor who had recovered from COVID-19.

This clonotype was counted a few times. The genes are TRBV7-9 and TRBJ2-7; D may be TRBD1 or TRBD2 (7 bases each). CDR3 length: 14 amino acids. The germline V gene encodes CDR1 SEHNR and CDR2 FQNEAQ (reference sequence). The V end was cut by 5 bases, the J end by 3 bases, with 14 bases between. CDR3 coding DNA: TGTGCCAGCAGCCATCCAGGGGGGGTCTACGAGCAGTACTTC. It encodes CASSHPGGVYEQYF.

This chain links TRBV7-9 with TRBJ2-5, with D possibly being TRBD2 (5 bases). There are 14 residues in the CDR3. The V end was cut by 4 bases, the J end by 9 bases, with 18 bases between. Germline V gene lookup returns CDR1 SEHNR and CDR2 FQNEAQ (reference sequence). The CDR3 DNA sequence: TGTGCCAGCAGCTCGACTTGGACTGGGGTTCCCCAGTACTTC. Encoded protein: CASSSTWTGVPQYF.

This clonotype was seen a few times. The gene calls are TRBV7-9 and TRBJ1-2, with D unclear. Trimming took off 5 bases at V and 4 bases at J, with 11 bases between the two ends. Germline CDR1 reads SEHNR; CDR2 reads FQNEAQ (reference sequence). The CDR3 sequence is 13 residues long. In DNA, the CDR3 is TGTGCCAGCAGCCCAGAAAATTTCTATGGCTACACCTTC. Translation gives CASSPENFYGYTF.

This clonotype was detected a few times. V is TRBV20-1 and J is TRBJ1-5; no reliable D call. The germline V gene has CDR1 DFQATT and CDR2 SNEGSKA (reference sequence). Trimming left V 0 bases short and J 0 bases short, with 9 bases between. The CDR3 totals 15 residues. The CDR3 region is CSAREADYSNQPQHF. CDR3 DNA: TGCAGTGCTAGAGAGGCAGATTATAGCAATCAGCCCCAGCATTTT.

The J gene is TRBJ2-7, the V gene TRBV20-1; 9 bases agree with TRBD2. The CDR3 contains 15 residues. The trim removed 3 bases at V and 3 bases at J, leaving 9 bases unmatched. CDR1 and CDR2 from the germline V gene are DFQATT and SNEGSKA (reference sequence). DNA of the CDR3: TGCAGTGCTAGCCCCCCGGGACTAGCCGACTACGAGCAGTACTTC. It encodes CSASPPGLADYEQYF.

This clonotype appeared a few times. This sequence joins TRBV20-1 and TRBJ1-1, with D possibly matching TRBD1 (5 bases). There are 15 residues in the CDR3. The germline V and J ends were trimmed by 6 bases and 3 bases, with 20 bases remaining between them. Germline CDR1 and CDR2: DFQATT and SNEGSKA (reference sequence). The CDR3 DNA reads as TGCAGTGCCGTCGACGGCCGAAAGGGGTACACTGAAGCTTTCTTT. Translated, it gives CSAVDGRKGYTEAFF.

The sample holds a few counts of this clonotype. The chain has TRBV28 and TRBJ2-7; D possibly uses TRBD1 or TRBD2 (5 bases each). The CDR3 consists of 16 residues. Trimming shortened V by 3 bases and J by 5 bases, and 20 bases separated the two germline ends. Germline CDR1 and CDR2: MDHEN and SYDVKM. CDR3 region: CASSFSTGTVGHEQYF. CDR3 coding DNA: TGTGCCAGCAGTTTTTCGACGGGGACGGTAGGGCACGAGCAGTACTTC.

There are a few counts of this clonotype. The J gene is TRBJ1-5, the V gene TRBV20-1; TRBD1 agrees at 9 bases. V lost 6 bases and J lost 5; bases outside the gene matches: 5. Looked up from germline, CDR1 is DFQATT and CDR2 is SNEGSKA (reference sequence). The CDR3 covers 13 residues. In nucleotides, the CDR3 is TGCAGTGCAACACAGGGGGCAGATCAGCCCCAGCATTTT. Protein product: CSATQGADQPQHF.

J is TRBJ1-5 and V is TRBV30; a possible D gene is TRBD1 (5 bases). The CDR3 consists of 12 residues. V lost 7 bases to trimming and J lost 9 bases, with 16 bases between them. The germline CDR1 and CDR2 sequences are GTSNPN and SVGIG (reference sequence). The CDR3 sequence: CALRDGLGPQHF. The CDR3 DNA sequence: TGTGCCTTAAGGGACGGCCTGGGGCCCCAGCATTTT.

Only a few counts were recorded for this clonotype. The chain uses TRBV28 and TRBJ1-5; 10 bases line up with TRBD1. With 5 bases clipped from V and 9 bases from J, the junction kept 10 bases outside the gene matches. CDR1 and CDR2 (germline): MDHEN, SYDVKM. This CDR3 has 15 amino acids. The CDR3 nucleotides read TGTGCCAGCAGTCCGACCGGGACAGGGGAACGGCCCCAGCATTTT. This translates into CASSPTGTGERPQHF.

The chain's CDR3 is CASSPGTSGSGTDTQYF. The CDR3 coding sequence is TGCGCCAGCAGCCCCGGGACTAGCGGGAGCGGCACAGATACGCAGTATTTT. The rearrangement uses TRBV10-2 and TRBJ2-3, with 14 nucleotides matching TRBD2. This CDR3 has 17 residues. V was pared by 6 bases and J by 1 base, with 6 bases of the junction left unmatched. CDR1 is WSHSY, CDR2 SAAADI, per germline.

This clonotype was observed a few times. This rearrangement joins TRBV6-5 to TRBJ1-5; no clear D. The V gene's germline CDR1 is MNHEY and CDR2 SVGAGI. The CDR3 runs 13 residues. Trimming took off 2 bases at V and 3 bases at J, with 5 bases between the two ends. This chain's CDR3 is CASSYRLNQPQHF. Here the CDR3 DNA reads TGTGCCAGCAGTTACCGGCTCAATCAGCCCCAGCATTTT.

This chain links TRBV7-9 with TRBJ1-6; the D is unclear. The ends were cut back, 1 base at V and 8 bases at J, with 9 bases in the middle. CDR1 and CDR2 (germline): SEHNR, FQNEAQ (reference sequence). There are 14 residues in the CDR3. CDR3 residues: CASSLVGRDSPLHF. Written as DNA, the CDR3 is TGTGCCAGCAGCTTAGTAGGCAGAGATTCACCCCTCCACTTT.

The J gene is TRBJ2-5, the V gene TRBV7-9; 10 bases match TRBD1. This CDR3 has 18 amino acids. Germline V gives CDR1 SEHNR, CDR2 FQNEAQ (reference sequence). With V trimmed by 4 bases and J by 4 bases, 15 bases remained unmatched. The CDR3 loop is CASSSLPRTGGFGETQYF. In DNA, the CDR3 is TGTGCCAGCAGCTCATTACCGAGGACAGGGGGTTTTGGAGAGACCCAGTACTTC.

This clonotype is labeled as medium-sized (0.01 to 0.1%). The chain recombines TRBV7-6 with TRBJ2-5; D call uncertain. The CDR3 covers 12 residues. Trimming cost V 5 bases and J 9 bases, with 13 bases left between them. Germline V gene lookup returns CDR1 SGHVS and CDR2 FNYEAQ. DNA for the CDR3: TGTGCCAGCAGCCCCGGGTTCATGTCCCAGTACTTC. Translating it yields CASSPGFMSQYF.

As to this clonotype: An end of the junction does not agree with germline; a read error may underlie this. The V and J genes are TRBV15 and TRBJ2-3; 7 nucleotides line up with TRBD2. The germline CDR1 and CDR2 sequences are LNHNV and YYDKDF (reference sequence). The CDR3 extends over 15 amino acids. CDR3 DNA sequence: TGTGTCACCAGCAAAGGGGACTATAAAACAGATACGCAGTATTTT. Residues: CVTSKGDYKTDTQYF.

This clonotype was seen only a few times. J is TRBJ1-5 and V is TRBV2, with a tentative D call TRBD1 (5 bases). This CDR3 has 13 residues. The V and J ends lost 4 bases and 3 bases respectively, with 7 bases between them. CDR1 SNHLY and CDR2 FYNNEI come from the germline V gene. CDR3 coding DNA: TGTGCCAGCAGTGGACAGTCCAATCAGCCCCAGCATTTT. As protein: CASSGQSNQPQHF. Supplemented by reference TRBV2 and TRBJ1-5, the full variable domain reads EPEVTQTPSHQVTQMGQEVILRCVPISNHLYFYWYRQILGQKVEFLVSFYNNEISEKSEIFDDQFSVERPDGSNFTLKIRSTKLEDSAMYFCASSGQSNQPQHFGDGTRLSIL.

The gene calls are TRBV25-1 and TRBJ2-7, with unresolved D. This CDR3 region has 12 residues. From germline, CDR1 is MGHDK and CDR2 SYGVNS. V lost 3 bases and J 4 bases, leaving 7 bases between the germline ends. The CDR3 is CASSDPVYEQYF. CDR3 coding DNA: TGTGCCAGCAGTGATCCCGTTTACGAGCAGTACTTC.

The chain has TRBV7-2 and TRBJ2-3; D gene uncertain. Germline CDR1 is SGHTA and CDR2 is FQGNSA. The CDR3 consists of 15 residues. Between the trimmed V and J ends, which lost 1 base and 0 bases, there was a span of 8 bases. For the CDR3, the DNA is TGTGCCAGCAGCTTAGGTGGACCGAGCACAGATACGCAGTATTTT. Amino acids: CASSLGGPSTDTQYF.

The genes are TRBV7-2 and TRBJ2-7; 7 bases fit TRBD1. J gave up 1 base and V 1 base, and 7 bases lay outside the gene matches. Germline V gene lookup returns CDR1 SGHTA and CDR2 FQGNSA. The CDR3 is 16 residues long. CDR3 in amino acids: CASSLGGTAQSYEQYF. DNA of the CDR3: TGTGCCAGCAGCTTAGGTGGGACAGCACAATCCTACGAGCAGTACTTC.

Only a few counts were recorded for this clonotype. This sequence joins TRBV24-1 and TRBJ2-6; no clear D. This CDR3 has 14 residues. Germline V gene data show CDR1 as KGHDR and CDR2 as SFDVKD. Trimming left V 12 bases short and J 6 bases short, with 17 bases between. Written as DNA, the CDR3 is TGTGCCGTTAGTAAAGGGTCCTCGGCCAACGTCCTGACTTTC. Protein: CAVSKGSSANVLTF.

The chain employs TRBV6-1 and TRBJ2-7; D is possibly TRBD1 (5 bases). Germline loops: CDR1 MNHNS, CDR2 SASEGT. This CDR3 has 13 residues. V was clipped by 3 bases and J by 5 bases, with 11 bases between them. The CDR3 here is CASSDRVVNEQYF. The CDR3 coding sequence is TGTGCCAGCAGTGACAGGGTTGTCAACGAGCAGTACTTC.

The genes are TRBV5-8 and TRBJ1-1; D is undetermined. The CDR3 runs to 15 residues. Germline V gene lookup returns CDR1 SGHTS and CDR2 YDEGEE. V shed 0 bases and J shed 1 base, with 10 bases lying between them. The CDR3, as DNA: TGTGCCAGCAGCTTGGAGGGAACCCCGAACACTGAAGCTTTCTTT. It encodes CASSLEGTPNTEAFF.

This clonotype has only a few counts. The genes are TRBV20-1 and TRBJ2-5, with 9 bases matching TRBD2. Losses at the gene ends were 8 bases for V and 5 bases for J; bases not matched to a gene: 6. This CDR3 region has 12 residues. Germline-derived CDR1 and CDR2 are DFQATT and SNEGSKA (reference sequence). The CDR3 sequence is CSTGLARETQYF. DNA of the CDR3: TGCAGTACCGGACTAGCGCGGGAGACCCAGTACTTC.

This rearrangement joins TRBV7-9 to TRBJ2-3; D remains ambiguous. CDR3 length equals 12 residues. CDR1 and CDR2 from the germline V gene are SEHNR and FQNEAQ (reference sequence). The V end lost 5 bases, the J end lost 2 bases, and 5 bases lay between the germline ends. CDR3 in amino acids: CASSQITDTQYF. The DNA for the CDR3 is TGTGCCAGCAGCCAGATCACAGATACGCAGTATTTT.

This clonotype was counted only a few times. This chain's CDR3 is CASSFRDRVQETQYF. CDR3 nucleotides: TGTGCCAGCAGTTTTCGGGACAGGGTTCAAGAGACCCAGTACTTC. The V and J genes are TRBV6-5 and TRBJ2-5, with 9 bases aligning to TRBD1. The CDR3 loop spans 15 amino acids. J gave up 2 bases and V 4 bases, and 5 bases lay outside the gene matches. CDR1 is MNHEY and CDR2 is SVGAGI in the germline V gene.

The J gene is TRBJ2-6, the V gene TRBV20-1, with TRBD1 matching over 9 bases. The V and J ends lost 0 bases and 2 bases, in that order; junction bases with no gene match: 8. CDR3 length: 18 residues. From germline, CDR1 is DFQATT and CDR2 SNEGSKA (reference sequence). The CDR3 DNA reads as TGCAGTGCTAGAGATCAAAAGGGACAGGGTACTGGGGCCAACGTCCTGACTTTC. The encoded protein is CSARDQKGQGTGANVLTF.

This clonotype was counted a single time. The V and J genes are TRBV29-1 and TRBJ2-5; 11 positions agree with TRBD1. The CDR3 loop spans 15 amino acids. V shed 5 bases, J shed 5 bases, and the junction held 10 bases outside the gene matches. Per the germline V gene, CDR1 is SQVTM and CDR2 is ANQGSEA. The CDR3 DNA sequence: TGCAGCGTTACTAATCCGGGACAGGGGGGGGAGACCCAGTACTTC. This translates into CSVTNPGQGGETQYF. Combining the CDR3 with reference TRBV29-1 and TRBJ2-5 gives the whole variable domain SAVISQKPSRDICQRGTSLTIQCQVDSQVTMMFWYRQQPGQSLTLIATANQGSEATYESGFVIDKFPISRPNLTFSTLTVSNMSPEDSSIYLCSVTNPGQGGETQYFGPGTRLLVL.

This sequence joins TRBV19 and TRBJ1-2; 8 bases fit TRBD1. The CDR3 loop spans 14 amino acids. The germline V gene has CDR1 LNHDA and CDR2 SQIVND (reference sequence). Trimming cost V 4 bases and J 5 bases; bases outside gene matches: 6. CDR3 nucleotides: TGTGCCAGTAGTAAGAACAGGGGGTCATATGGCTACACCTTC. This codes for CASSKNRGSYGYTF.